This passage covers 18 T cell receptor beta chains from one sample sequenced in a study of CD8 T cells in Susac syndrome. The RNA, about 0.45 to 1 ug, was put through reverse transcription using random hexamers. Each CDR3 protein is one row after TCRdb ran MiXCR on the immunoSEQ multiplex PCR reads. The sample contains 150,000 or so distinct CDR3 sequences, just under 95% of which appear only once. Source material: CD4+ T cells from PBMCs. Receptors were obtained from a human donor in good health.

This CDR3 is CASSLFGQGAEQYF. The CDR3 DNA reads TGTGCCAGCAGCCTCTTTGGACAGGGCGCCGAGCAGTACTTC. This rearrangement joins TRBV6-5 to TRBJ2-7; 8 bases agree with TRBD1. The junction had 10 bases not matched to a gene; V was cut back by 6 bases and J by 6 bases. Per germline, CDR1 MNHEY and CDR2 SVGAGI. The CDR3 sequence is 14 residues long.

The chain links TRBV12-3 or TRBV12-4 to TRBJ2-7, with D tentatively TRBD1 or TRBD2 (5 bases each). Trimming pared 6 bases from V and 3 bases from J, leaving 12 bases between. The CDR3 sequence is 13 residues long. The CDR3 protein is CASRGDGLYEQYF. Written as DNA, the CDR3 is TGTGCCAGCAGAGGGGACGGCCTCTACGAGCAGTACTTC.

The J gene is TRBJ2-7, the V gene TRBV29-1, with 7 bases lining up with TRBD2. This CDR3 has 11 amino acids. Germline CDR1 and CDR2: SQVTM and ANQGSEA. V trimming: 5 bases; J trimming: 3 bases; junction bases outside the gene matches: 1. CDR3 coding DNA: TGCAGCGTTTCGGGAGGCTACGAGCAGTACTTC. Its protein is CSVSGGYEQYF.

The V gene is TRBV7-2, the J gene TRBJ2-1, with D tentatively TRBD1 (6 bases). The CDR3 covers 14 residues. The germline CDR1 and CDR2 sequences are SGHTA and FQGNSA. V lost 5 bases to trimming and J lost 4 bases, with 12 bases between them. CDR3 loop: CASSGTPGYNEQFF. The CDR3 nucleotides read TGTGCCAGCAGCGGGACACCTGGATACAATGAGCAGTTCTTC.

This sequence joins TRBV5-1 and TRBJ2-5; TRBD1 might be the D (5 bases). Per germline, CDR1 SGHRS and CDR2 YFSETQ. Trimming pared 0 bases from V and 5 bases from J, leaving 11 bases between. CDR3 size: 14 residues. CDR3 amino acids: CASSLDAGIETQYF. CDR3 bases: TGCGCCAGCAGCTTGGATGCAGGGATCGAGACCCAGTACTTC. The complete variable domain, with remaining parts taken from reference TRBV5-1 and TRBJ2-5, reads KAGVTQTPRYLIKTRGQQVTLSCSPISGHRSVSWYQQTPGQGLQFLFEYFSETQRNKGNFPGRFSGRQFSNSRSEMNVSTLELGDSALYLCASSLDAGIETQYFGPGTRLLVL.

The CDR3 DNA reads TGTGCCAGCAGCTTGACTAGCTACGAGCAGTACTTC. Amino acids: CASSLTSYEQYF. This chain connects TRBV7-2 to TRBJ2-7, with TRBD2 as a possible D gene (6 bases). V lost 3 bases, J lost 3 bases, and 6 bases lay in between. Looked up from germline, CDR1 is SGHTA and CDR2 is FQGNSA. The CDR3 is 12 residues long.

The rearrangement uses TRBV19 and TRBJ2-3, with a tentative D call TRBD1 (6 bases). The CDR3 consists of 16 residues. Germline CDR1 LNHDA, CDR2 SQIVND (reference sequence). V lost 3 bases and J lost 0, with 13 bases in between. The CDR3 is CASSIQGTTSTDTQYF. Here the CDR3 DNA reads TGTGCCAGTAGTATTCAGGGGACCACTAGCACAGATACGCAGTATTTT.

This clonotype appeared a single time. V and J are TRBV7-2 and TRBJ1-2, with D unresolved. The V gene's germline CDR1 is SGHTA and CDR2 FQGNSA. CDR3 length: 12 amino acids. V was trimmed by 1 base and J by 8 bases, leaving 8 bases between them. The CDR3 coding sequence is TGTGCCAGCAGCTTAGGGTTCGAAGGCTACACCTTC. Amino acid sequence: CASSLGFEGYTF. Combining the CDR3 with reference TRBV7-2 and TRBJ1-2 gives the whole variable domain GAGVSQSPSNKVTEKGKDVELRCDPISGHTALYWYRQSLGQGLEFLIYFQGNSAPDKSGLPSDRFSAERTGGSVSTLTIQRTQQEDSAVYLCASSLGFEGYTFGSGTRLTVV.

This clonotype appeared a single time. V gene TRBV5-1 combines with J gene TRBJ2-4; maybe TRBD1 (5 bases). From germline, CDR1 is SGHRS and CDR2 YFSETQ. The CDR3 consists of 17 residues. Trimming took off 0 bases at V and 8 bases at J, with 21 bases between the two ends. The CDR3 nucleotides are TGCGCCAGCAGCTTGGGGGGAATCATGGGGCAGGTCCACATTCAGTACTTC. Translated, it gives CASSLGGIMGQVHIQYF.

This chain links TRBV18 with TRBJ2-7; 8 positions match TRBD1. The CDR3 spans 13 residues. Germline CDR1 is KGHSH and CDR2 is LQKENI. V shed 0 bases and J 5 bases; nucleotides not matched to a gene: 0. The CDR3 loop reads CASSPPDRDEQYF. The CDR3 coding sequence is TGTGCCAGCTCACCACCGGACAGGGACGAGCAGTACTTC. The full variable domain, with the rest looked up from reference TRBV18 and TRBJ2-7, is NAGVMQNPRHLVRRRGQEARLRCSPMKGHSHVYWYRQLPEEGLKFMVYLQKENIIDESGMPKERFSAEFPKEGPSILRIQQVVRGDSAAYFCASSPPDRDEQYFGPGTRLTVT.

V usage is TRBV25-1 and J usage is TRBJ1-1; D may be TRBD1 (6 bases). Deletions cut 3 bases from V and 5 bases from J, with 25 bases between. CDR3 size: 18 residues. Germline CDR1 is MGHDK and CDR2 is SYGVNS. The CDR3 DNA sequence: TGTGCCAGCAGTGATCAGCCCTTAGGGGGGACGGTCGGAACTGAAGCTTTCTTT. This encodes CASSDQPLGGTVGTEAFF.

The CDR3 region has the DNA TGTGCCAGCAGCGTCCAGGGGGCTAGGGATGGCTACACCTTC. Translation: CASSVQGARDGYTF. V usage is TRBV9 and J usage is TRBJ1-2, with 8 bases matching TRBD1. Trimming took 2 bases from V and 6 from J; bases not matched to a gene: 6. CDR1 SGDLS and CDR2 YYNGEE come from the germline V gene. This CDR3 comprises 14 residues.

The DNA for the CDR3 is TGTGCCAGCAGCCGGGACAGGGGGTCGGATGAGCAGTTCTTC. It yields the protein CASSRDRGSDEQFF. This chain joins TRBV5-4 and TRBJ2-1; 11 bases map to TRBD1. The trim removed 4 bases at V and 8 bases at J, leaving 5 bases unmatched. This CDR3 comprises 14 residues. In germline, CDR1 is SGHNT, CDR2 YYREEE (reference sequence).

The rearrangement joins TRBV20-1 to TRBJ2-7; a possible D gene is TRBD1 (6 bases). CDR1 and CDR2 (germline): DFQATT, SNEGSKA (reference sequence). The CDR3 is 13 residues long. The CDR3 coding sequence is TGCAGCGCCATTACAGGGCTATCCTACGAGCAGTACTTC. Translating gives CSAITGLSYEQYF.

The gene calls are TRBV10-2 and TRBJ2-1; D possibly corresponds to TRBD2 (5 bases). The V gene's germline CDR1 is WSHSY and CDR2 SAAADI. The CDR3 consists of 11 residues. V was shortened by 7 bases and J by 7 bases, with 8 bases between the two germline ends. The CDR3 spells CASMKRNEQFF. In DNA, the CDR3 is TGCGCCAGCATGAAGCGGAATGAGCAGTTCTTC.

The rearrangement joins TRBV12-3 or TRBV12-4 to TRBJ2-7; 9 bases are a match to TRBD2. Trimming took 5 bases from V and 4 from J; bases not matched to a gene: 6. The CDR3 contains 14 residues. CDR3 protein: CASSRGGGAYEQYF. The CDR3 region has the DNA TGTGCCAGCAGTCGGGGCGGGGGGGCATACGAGCAGTACTTC.

The chain links TRBV27 to TRBJ1-5; D uncertain. The CDR3 is 15 amino acids. V was shortened by 8 bases and J by 3 bases, with 17 bases between the two germline ends. From germline, CDR1 is MNHEY and CDR2 SMNVEV (reference sequence). The CDR3 coding sequence is TGTGCCAGCCGTCCCACAGAAGAGGACAATCAGCCCCAGCATTTT. Translation: CASRPTEEDNQPQHF.

This clonotype occurred a few times. This chain joins TRBV6-5 and TRBJ2-5; tentatively, D is TRBD2 (6 bases). CDR3 length: 15 amino acids. V shed 0 bases and J shed 5 bases, with 13 bases lying between them. Germline CDR1 MNHEY, CDR2 SVGAGI. The CDR3 sequence: CASSYSGAGWETQYF. CDR3 DNA sequence: TGTGCCAGCAGTTACTCGGGTGCGGGGTGGGAGACCCAGTACTTC.